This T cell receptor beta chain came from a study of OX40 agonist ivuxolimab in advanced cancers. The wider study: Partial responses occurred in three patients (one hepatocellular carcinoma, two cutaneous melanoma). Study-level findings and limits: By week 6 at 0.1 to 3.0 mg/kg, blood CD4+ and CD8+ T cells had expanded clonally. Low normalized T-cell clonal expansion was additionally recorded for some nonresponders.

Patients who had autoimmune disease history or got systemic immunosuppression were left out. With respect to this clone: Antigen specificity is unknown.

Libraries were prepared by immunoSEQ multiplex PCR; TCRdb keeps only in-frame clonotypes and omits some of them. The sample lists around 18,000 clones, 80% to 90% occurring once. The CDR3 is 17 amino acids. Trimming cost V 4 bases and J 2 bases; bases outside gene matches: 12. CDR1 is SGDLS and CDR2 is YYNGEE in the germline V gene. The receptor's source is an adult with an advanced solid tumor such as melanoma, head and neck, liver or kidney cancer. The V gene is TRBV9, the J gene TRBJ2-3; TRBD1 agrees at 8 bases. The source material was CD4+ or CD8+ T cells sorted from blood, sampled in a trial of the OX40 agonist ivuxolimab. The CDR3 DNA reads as TGTGCCAGCAGCCTGACCACCGGGACAGGCTTCACAGATACGCAGTATTTT. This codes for CASSLTTGTGFTDTQYF.